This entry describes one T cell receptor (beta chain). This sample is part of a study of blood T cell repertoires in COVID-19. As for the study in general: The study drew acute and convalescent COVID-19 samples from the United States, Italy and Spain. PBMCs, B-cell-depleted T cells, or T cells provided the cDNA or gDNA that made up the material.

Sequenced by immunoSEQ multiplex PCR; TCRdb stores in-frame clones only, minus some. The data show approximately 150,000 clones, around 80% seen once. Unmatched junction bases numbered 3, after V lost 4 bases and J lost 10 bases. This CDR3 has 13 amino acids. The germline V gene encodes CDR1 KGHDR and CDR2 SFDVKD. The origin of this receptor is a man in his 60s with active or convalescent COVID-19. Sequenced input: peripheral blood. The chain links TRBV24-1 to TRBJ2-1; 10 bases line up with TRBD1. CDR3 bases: TGTGCCACCAGTGACTGGGACAGGGGCGAGCAGTTCTTC. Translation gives CATSDWDRGEQFF.